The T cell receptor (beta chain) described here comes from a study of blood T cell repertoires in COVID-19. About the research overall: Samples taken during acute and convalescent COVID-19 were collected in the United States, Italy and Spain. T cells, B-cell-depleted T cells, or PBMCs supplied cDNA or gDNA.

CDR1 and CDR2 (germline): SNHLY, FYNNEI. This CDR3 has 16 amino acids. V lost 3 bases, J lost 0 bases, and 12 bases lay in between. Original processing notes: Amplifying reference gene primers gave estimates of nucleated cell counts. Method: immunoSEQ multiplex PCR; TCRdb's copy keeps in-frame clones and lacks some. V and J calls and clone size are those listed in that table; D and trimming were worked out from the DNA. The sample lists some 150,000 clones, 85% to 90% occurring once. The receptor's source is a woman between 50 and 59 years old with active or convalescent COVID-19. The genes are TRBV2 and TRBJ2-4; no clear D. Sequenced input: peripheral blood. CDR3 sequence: CASSDDDSLAKNIQYF. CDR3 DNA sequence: TGTGCCAGCAGTGACGACGATAGCCTAGCCAAAAACATTCAGTACTTC.